The clone carrying this T cell receptor (beta chain) was counted a few times. The data belong to a study of metastatic and nonmetastatic thyroid tumors. Germline trimming cut 4 bases from V and 4 bases from J; bases unmatched to any gene: 5. From germline, CDR1 is SGHNT and CDR2 YYREEE (reference sequence). This CDR3 has 15 residues. TCRdb re-called the PCR reads with MiXCR. The sample holds 90,000 or so clones; 8.6% are singletons and the top ten take roughly 9%. All patients were untreated before thyroid surgery. The V gene is TRBV5-4, the J gene TRBJ1-4; 9 nucleotides agree with TRBD1. This sequence originates from a female donor with papillary thyroid cancer or a benign thyroid nodule (not recorded which). Some clones in this sample may be carry-over from other donors' samples. The specimen was blood. The CDR3 nucleotides read TGTGCCAGCAGCAGGACAGGGGCAAATAATGAAAAACTGTTTTTT. Protein: CASSRTGANNEKLFF.